Below, 2 T cell receptor beta chains from the same sample are listed, as sequenced in a study of Ad26.COV2.S vaccination and SARS-CoV-2 variants. Treatment specified: some 20 received Ad26.COV2.S at low or high dose, single or two shots; roughly 5 received placebo; per-sample allocation not given. The samples date from day 63 after the first vaccine or placebo injection. Profiling relied on immunoSEQ multiplex PCR, and the TCRdb table lists in-frame clones only, not all of them. The data contain about 390,000 clones, around nine tenths of them singletons. The sample consisted of peripheral blood, taken in a trial of Ad26.COV2.S vaccine versus placebo. These receptors all come from a person aged 18 to 65 who received the Ad26.COV2.S COVID-19 vaccine or a placebo.

The CDR3 reads CASTPDTNTGELFF. The CDR3 DNA reads TGTGCCAGCACCCCCGACACGAACACCGGGGAGCTGTTTTTT. V usage is TRBV7-2 and J usage is TRBJ2-2; D ambiguous. The CDR3 covers 14 residues. Germline loops: CDR1 SGHTA, CDR2 FQGNSA. Trimming removed 7 bases at V and 0 bases at J, with 9 bases between.

This chain joins TRBV5-1 and TRBJ2-6, with 7 bases lining up with TRBD1. V lost 2 bases to trimming and J lost 0 bases; unmatched junction nucleotides: 11. This CDR3 region has 19 residues. Germline CDR1 SGHRS, CDR2 YFSETQ. The CDR3 region is CASSFLGSDRPSGANVLTF. For the CDR3, the DNA is TGCGCCAGCAGCTTTTTGGGCTCGGACAGGCCCTCTGGGGCCAACGTCCTGACTTTC.